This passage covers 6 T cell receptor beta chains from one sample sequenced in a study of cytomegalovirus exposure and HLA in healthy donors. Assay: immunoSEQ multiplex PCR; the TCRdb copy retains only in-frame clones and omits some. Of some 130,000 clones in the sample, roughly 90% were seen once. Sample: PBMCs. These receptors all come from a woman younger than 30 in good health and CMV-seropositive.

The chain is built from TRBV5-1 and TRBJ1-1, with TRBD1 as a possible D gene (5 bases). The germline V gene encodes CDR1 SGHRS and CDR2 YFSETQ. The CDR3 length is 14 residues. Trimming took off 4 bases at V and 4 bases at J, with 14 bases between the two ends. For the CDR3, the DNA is TGCGCCAGCAGCGGGGCCCTGGGGGGCACTGAAGCTTTCTTT. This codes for CASSGALGGTEAFF.

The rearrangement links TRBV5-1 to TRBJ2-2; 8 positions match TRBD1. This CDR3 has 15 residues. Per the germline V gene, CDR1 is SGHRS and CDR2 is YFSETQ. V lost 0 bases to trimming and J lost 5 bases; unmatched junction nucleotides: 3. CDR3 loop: CASSLGTGMTGELFF. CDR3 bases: TGCGCCAGCAGCTTGGGGACAGGGATGACCGGGGAGCTGTTTTTT. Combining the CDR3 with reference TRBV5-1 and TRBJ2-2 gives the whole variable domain KAGVTQTPRYLIKTRGQQVTLSCSPISGHRSVSWYQQTPGQGLQFLFEYFSETQRNKGNFPGRFSGRQFSNSRSEMNVSTLELGDSALYLCASSLGTGMTGELFFGEGSRLTVL.

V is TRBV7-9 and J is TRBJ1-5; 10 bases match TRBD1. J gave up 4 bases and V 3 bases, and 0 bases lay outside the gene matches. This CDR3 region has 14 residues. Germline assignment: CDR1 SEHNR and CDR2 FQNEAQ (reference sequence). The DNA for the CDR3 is TGTGCCAGCAGCTTGGGACAGGGGAATCAGCCCCAGCATTTT. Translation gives CASSLGQGNQPQHF. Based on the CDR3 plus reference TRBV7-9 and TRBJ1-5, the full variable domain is DTGVSQNPRHKITKRGQNVTFRCDPISEHNRLYWYRQTLGQGPEFLTYFQNEAQLEKSRLLSDRFSAERPKGSFSTLEIQRTEQGDSAMYLCASSLGQGNQPQHFGDGTRLSIL.

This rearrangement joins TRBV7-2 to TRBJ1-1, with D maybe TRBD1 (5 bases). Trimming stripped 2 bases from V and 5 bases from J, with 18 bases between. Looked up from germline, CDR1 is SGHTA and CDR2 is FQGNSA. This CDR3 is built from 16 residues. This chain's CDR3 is CASSLYSQARGTEAFF. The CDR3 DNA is TGTGCCAGCAGCTTATATTCTCAGGCCCGGGGGACTGAAGCTTTCTTT.

DNA of the CDR3: TGCGCCAGCAGCTTGGGCCCAACCATGCGACTAGTGCACACCGGGGAGCTGTTTTTT. It is translated as CASSLGPTMRLVHTGELFF. The chain carries TRBV5-1 and TRBJ2-2; D may be TRBD2 (6 bases). The CDR3 totals 19 residues. CDR1 is SGHRS, CDR2 YFSETQ, per germline. V lost 0 bases to trimming and J lost 3 bases, with 21 bases between them.

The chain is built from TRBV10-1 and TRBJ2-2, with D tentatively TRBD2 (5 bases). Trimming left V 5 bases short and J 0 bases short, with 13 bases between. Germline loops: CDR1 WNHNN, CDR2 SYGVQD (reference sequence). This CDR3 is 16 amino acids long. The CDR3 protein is CASSPGLIANTGELFF. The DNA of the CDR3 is TGCGCCAGCAGTCCAGGACTCATCGCGAACACCGGGGAGCTGTTTTTT.